This TCR beta chain originates from a study of blood T cell repertoires in COVID-19. In terms of age and location, participants ranged from roughly 18 to 90 years and lived in under 30 US areas. Participant-given clinical history determined each cohort assignment. The length of the CDR3 is 17 residues. The germline CDR1 and CDR2 sequences are WNHNN and SYGVQD (reference sequence). The ends lost 6 bases at V and 6 bases at J; junction bases unmatched: 16. As processed by the authors: Amplification with reference gene primers provided the estimates of nucleated cell counts. Libraries were prepared by immunoSEQ multiplex PCR; TCRdb keeps only in-frame clonotypes and omits some of them. V and J calls and clone size are those listed in that table; D and trimming were worked out from the DNA. Among 300,000 to 350,000 clones, 90% were seen once, and the ten largest hold approximately 4%.

Source material: PBMCs or T cells enriched from blood (not recorded which). The V and J genes are TRBV10-1 and TRBJ2-1, with 8 positions matching TRBD1. This TCR was recovered from a woman under 30 with acute COVID-19. CDR3 coding DNA: TGCGCCAGCAGGCTCCACCGGGACAGGCGAATTCGCAATGAGCAGTTCTTC. Its translation: CASRLHRDRRIRNEQFF.